One TCR beta chain is described in this entry. This sample was included in a study of blood T cells in healthy people across ages. Primed by a sample-barcoded 5' primer and a J-beta primer mix, a second PCR proceeded for about 7 to 12 cycles. TCRdb reprocessed the 5' RACE reads via MiXCR and lists one record per CDR3 protein. The sample carries fewer than 2 million distinct CDR3 sequences, around 40% recorded once. Germline CDR1 SGHVS, CDR2 FQNEAQ. Deletions cut 4 bases from V and 4 bases from J, with 20 bases between. The CDR3 sequence is 17 residues long. Sample: blood. The TCR originated in a human donor in good health. This sequence joins TRBV7-8 and TRBJ1-5; D perhaps matches TRBD1 (5 bases). The CDR3 spells CASSSLGTQTMNQPQHF. CDR3 DNA: TGTGCCAGCAGCTCCCTTGGGACCCAGACAATGAATCAGCCCCAGCATTTT.